These 2 T cell receptor beta chains were all obtained from the same sample, sequenced in a study of cytomegalovirus exposure and HLA in healthy donors. With 60 Vbeta and 13 Jbeta primers, the PCR was carried out. TCRdb's copy holds only in-frame clones and misses some; the assay was immunoSEQ multiplex PCR. The sample yields 180,000 or so clones, of which the top ten take up 0.75% to 0.85%. Input material: PBMCs. The receptors were gathered from a woman under 30 in good health and CMV-seropositive.

About this clone itself: A read error may produce the germline difference seen at one junction end. The chain employs TRBV7-7 and TRBJ2-1; 8 nucleotides align to TRBD1. Germline CDR1 and CDR2: SSHAT and FNYEAQ (reference sequence). The CDR3 is 15 residues long. Here the CDR3 reads CASSNHPTGVGEQFF. The DNA of the CDR3 is TGTGCTAGCAGCAACCACCCGACAGGGGTCGGCGAGCAGTTCTTC.

The genes are TRBV6-6 and TRBJ1-4; 8 nucleotides agree with TRBD1. V was pared by 6 bases and J by 8 bases, with 11 bases of the junction left unmatched. CDR1 is MNHNY, CDR2 SVGAGI, per germline (reference sequence). This CDR3 contains 15 residues. CDR3 amino acids: CASRPTNRDREKLFF. For the CDR3, the DNA is TGTGCCAGCAGGCCGACCAACCGGGACAGGGAAAAACTGTTTTTT.